These 21 T cell receptor beta chains share one sample of origin, sequenced in a study of T cell changes during pregnancy in multiple sclerosis. TCRdb keeps only in-frame clones here, not all; method: immunoSEQ multiplex PCR. The sample includes around 100,000 clones, about 89% of them seen just once. Sample: peripheral blood, taken after pregnancy. These receptors all stem from a female donor with multiple sclerosis, enrolled in a pregnancy study.

The chain links TRBV13 to TRBJ1-1; no clear D. The V and J ends lost 1 base and 5 bases respectively, with 8 bases between them. Germline V gene sequence: CDR1 PRHDT, CDR2 FYEKMQ (reference sequence). The CDR3 runs to 13 residues. The CDR3 nucleotides read TGTGCCAGCAGCTTAGTCGCGGGGACTGAAGCTTTCTTT. Its translation: CASSLVAGTEAFF.

The chain links TRBV25-1 to TRBJ2-2; 10 nucleotides align to TRBD2. V trimming: 5 bases; J trimming: 4 bases; junction bases outside the gene matches: 4. Looked up from germline, CDR1 is MGHDK and CDR2 is SYGVNS. The CDR3 is made up of 15 amino acids. The CDR3 DNA reads as TGTGCCAGCAGTAGGGTAGCGGGGGGCACCGGGGAGCTGTTTTTT. It codes for CASSRVAGGTGELFF.

Here the CDR3 reads CASSADVVGAWLGETQYF. For the CDR3, the DNA is TGTGCCAGCAGTGCAGACGTGGTGGGGGCCTGGCTAGGGGAGACCCAGTACTTC. The chain links TRBV6-1 to TRBJ2-5; tentative D call: TRBD1 (6 bases). In germline, CDR1 is MNHNS, CDR2 SASEGT. CDR3 length equals 18 residues. V was pared by 4 bases and J by 5 bases, with 26 bases between.

This clone was seen a single time. The chain is built from TRBV7-8 and TRBJ2-1, with TRBD2 matching over 10 bases. The CDR3 contains 15 residues. With V trimmed by 2 bases and J by 7 bases, 5 bases remained unmatched. CDR1 and CDR2 from the germline V gene are SGHVS and FQNEAQ. The CDR3 protein is CASSLYLAGVNEQFF. DNA for the CDR3: TGTGCCAGCAGCTTATATCTAGCGGGGGTGAATGAGCAGTTCTTC.

This clone was recorded once. The chain has TRBV11-2 and TRBJ2-7; TRBD2 might be the D (5 bases). Per the germline V gene, CDR1 is SGHAT and CDR2 is FQNNGV. Trimming took off 1 base at V and 4 bases at J, with 11 bases between the two ends. The CDR3 runs to 14 residues. In DNA form, the CDR3 reads TGTGCCAGCAGCTTAGCCGCAGAGGGTTACGAGCAGTACTTC. The encoded protein is CASSLAAEGYEQYF.

The count of this clone is one. The rearrangement uses TRBV13 and TRBJ2-1; the match to TRBD2 covers 11 bases. With 3 bases clipped from V and 7 bases from J, the junction kept 8 bases outside the gene matches. CDR3 size: 16 residues. Germline V gene data show CDR1 as PRHDT and CDR2 as FYEKMQ (reference sequence). The CDR3 region is CASSLALSGGANEQFF. The CDR3, as DNA: TGTGCCAGCAGCTTGGCCCTTAGCGGGGGGGCTAATGAGCAGTTCTTC.

The V and J genes are TRBV2 and TRBJ2-7; a weak D match, TRBD2 (5 bases). Germline values: CDR1 SNHLY, CDR2 FYNNEI. Between the trimmed V and J ends, which lost 7 bases and 3 bases, there was a span of 19 bases. The length of the CDR3 is 15 residues. The CDR3 region is CASKFRDLVGYEQYF. The CDR3 DNA reads TGTGCCAGCAAATTTCGGGATCTGGTGGGCTACGAGCAGTACTTC.

The rearrangement links TRBV19 to TRBJ1-3; D not resolved. Germline CDR1 LNHDA, CDR2 SQIVND (reference sequence). The CDR3 totals 13 residues. The V end was cut by 5 bases, the J end by 7 bases, with 12 bases between. The CDR3 DNA sequence: TGTGCCAGTAGTTCCTCGACCGGGAACACCATATATTTT. The encoded protein is CASSSSTGNTIYF.

The rearrangement uses TRBV7-6 and TRBJ2-5; D possibly corresponds to TRBD2 (5 bases). Germline CDR1 reads SGHVS; CDR2 reads FNYEAQ. There are 12 residues in the CDR3. V was cut by 10 bases and J by 4 bases, with 13 bases left in between. The CDR3 coding sequence is TGTGCCACCGGTCAGAGGGCAGAGACCCAGTACTTC. Its protein product is CATGQRAETQYF.

This chain links TRBV13 with TRBJ1-1; D is undetermined. The V end was cut by 0 bases, the J end by 4 bases, with 12 bases between. The CDR3 is 15 residues long. The germline V gene has CDR1 PRHDT and CDR2 FYEKMQ (reference sequence). The CDR3 here is CASSLGRGSGTEAFF. The DNA for the CDR3 is TGTGCCAGCAGCTTAGGACGGGGAAGTGGCACTGAAGCTTTCTTT. Full variable domain (rest looked up from reference TRBV13 and TRBJ1-1): AAGVIQSPRHLIKEKRETATLKCYPIPRHDTVYWYQQGPGQDPQFLISFYEKMQSDKGSIPDRFSAQQFSDYHSELNMSSLELGDSALYFCASSLGRGSGTEAFFGQGTRLTVV.

This clone showed up just once. V is TRBV6-5 and J is TRBJ2-6; a possible D gene is TRBD1 (5 bases). The germline V gene has CDR1 MNHEY and CDR2 SVGAGI. The CDR3 contains 15 residues. Trimming pared 7 bases from V and 0 bases from J, leaving 10 bases between. The CDR3 region has the DNA TGTGCCAGCAAGAAGGGGAACTCTGGGGCCAACGTCCTGACTTTC. It yields the protein CASKKGNSGANVLTF.

The gene calls are TRBV7-2 and TRBJ1-5; D remains ambiguous. V shed 1 base and J shed 4 bases, with 8 bases lying between them. In germline, CDR1 is SGHTA, CDR2 FQGNSA. The CDR3 is 14 amino acids. CDR3 amino acids: CASSLGRGNQPQHF. The CDR3 DNA sequence: TGTGCCAGCAGCTTAGGTCGGGGTAATCAGCCCCAGCATTTT.

A single count supports this clone. This rearrangement joins TRBV2 to TRBJ1-6; TRBD1 aligns across 8 bases. The CDR3 consists of 15 residues. After removal of 6 bases from V and 4 bases from J, the junction contained 5 bases not matched to a gene. Germline V CDR1 and CDR2: SNHLY, FYNNEI. CDR3 nucleotides: TGTGCCAGCAGGGGCAGGGGGCTGTATAATTCACCCCTCCACTTT. Protein: CASRGRGLYNSPLHF.

The rearrangement uses TRBV18 and TRBJ2-5; no firm D call. CDR1 is KGHSH and CDR2 is LQKENI in the germline V gene. The V end was cut by 6 bases, the J end by 2 bases, with 13 bases between. This CDR3 has 14 amino acids. CDR3 in DNA: TGTGCCAGCTCCCCCTTGGCAGCGCAAGAGACCCAGTACTTC. It translates to CASSPLAAQETQYF.

This chain joins TRBV10-1 and TRBJ2-1, with D hard to call. The CDR3 is made up of 14 amino acids. Germline lookup yields CDR1 WNHNN and CDR2 SYGVQD (reference sequence). V shed 7 bases and J shed 1 base, with 11 bases lying between them. CDR3 coding DNA: TGCGCCAGCATAATTGGGCCGTCCTACAATGAGCAGTTCTTC. Protein product: CASIIGPSYNEQFF.

This clone was counted a single time. This chain connects TRBV7-8 to TRBJ1-2; D call uncertain. The germline V gene has CDR1 SGHVS and CDR2 FQNEAQ. The length of the CDR3 is 14 residues. Trimming pared 3 bases from V and 0 bases from J, leaving 8 bases between. In nucleotides, the CDR3 is TGTGCCAGCAGCTTGGGCAATTCTAACTATGGCTACACCTTC. This gives the protein CASSLGNSNYGYTF.

The V and J genes are TRBV5-5 and TRBJ1-1, with D perhaps TRBD1 (6 bases). The CDR3 totals 14 residues. The germline V gene encodes CDR1 SGHKS and CDR2 YYEKEE (reference sequence). The V gene lost 1 base and the J gene lost 4 bases, with 11 bases spanning the gap. CDR3 protein: CASSLWGPGTEAFF. The CDR3 DNA reads TGTGCCAGCAGCTTGTGGGGGCCGGGCACTGAAGCTTTCTTT.

V is TRBV5-1 and J is TRBJ2-3, with D possibly being TRBD2 (5 bases). Trimming removed 3 bases at V and 5 bases at J, with 10 bases between. The V gene's germline CDR1 is SGHRS and CDR2 YFSETQ. The CDR3 length is 13 residues. CDR3 sequence (DNA): TGCGCCAGCAGCTCTCAAGCGGAAGATACGCAGTATTTT. Translating it yields CASSSQAEDTQYF.

The chain couples TRBV19 to TRBJ1-5; unclear D gene. The CDR3 extends over 14 amino acids. Deletions cut 2 bases from V and 1 base from J, with 6 bases between. The germline gives CDR1 LNHDA, CDR2 SQIVND (reference sequence). CDR3 region: CASSITGSNQPQHF. CDR3 nucleotide sequence: TGTGCCAGTAGTATAACGGGGAGCAATCAGCCCCAGCATTTT.

The chain combines TRBV4-1 with TRBJ2-7, with 9 bases identical to TRBD1. Per germline, CDR1 MGHRA and CDR2 YSYEKL. CDR3 length equals 16 residues. V was clipped by 0 bases and J by 7 bases; unmatched bases: 10. For the CDR3, the DNA is TGCGCCAGCAGCCAAGAGTGGGGGACAGGGCTTTTTGAGCAGTACTTC. Protein product: CASSQEWGTGLFEQYF.

The V and J genes are TRBV7-3 and TRBJ1-6, with D possibly matching TRBD1 (6 bases). CDR3 length equals 14 residues. The ends were cut back, 5 bases at V and 7 bases at J, with 12 bases in the middle. Germline CDR1 is SGHTA and CDR2 is FQGTGA. CDR3 protein: CASSTGTENSPLHF. In DNA form, the CDR3 reads TGTGCCAGCAGCACAGGGACGGAAAATTCACCCCTCCACTTT. The full variable domain, rest sourced from reference TRBV7-3 and TRBJ1-6, is GAGVSQTPSNKVTEKGKYVELRCDPISGHTALYWYRQSLGQGPEFLIYFQGTGAADDSGLPNDRFFAVRPEGSVSTLKIQRTERGDSAVYLCASSTGTENSPLHFGNGTRLTVT.